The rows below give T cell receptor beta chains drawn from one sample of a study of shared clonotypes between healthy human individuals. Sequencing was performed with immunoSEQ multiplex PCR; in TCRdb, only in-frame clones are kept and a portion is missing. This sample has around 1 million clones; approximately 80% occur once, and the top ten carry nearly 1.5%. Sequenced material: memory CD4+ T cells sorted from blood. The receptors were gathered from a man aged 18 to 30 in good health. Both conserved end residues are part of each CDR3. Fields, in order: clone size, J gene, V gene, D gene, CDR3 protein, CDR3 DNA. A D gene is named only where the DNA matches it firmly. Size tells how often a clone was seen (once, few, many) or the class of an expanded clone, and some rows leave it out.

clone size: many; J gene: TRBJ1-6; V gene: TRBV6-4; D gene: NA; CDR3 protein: CASSVTPGNSPLHF; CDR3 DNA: TGTGCCAGCAGTGTAACCCCGGGGAATTCACCCCTCCACTTT
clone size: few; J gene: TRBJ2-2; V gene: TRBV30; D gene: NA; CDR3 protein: CAWSRTGELFF; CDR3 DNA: TGTGCCTGGTCTCGTACCGGGGAGCTGTTTTTT
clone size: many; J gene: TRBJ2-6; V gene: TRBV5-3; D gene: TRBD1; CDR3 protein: CATPGQSSGANVLTF; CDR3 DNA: TGTGCCACCCCGGGACAGAGCTCTGGGGCCAACGTCCTGACTTTC
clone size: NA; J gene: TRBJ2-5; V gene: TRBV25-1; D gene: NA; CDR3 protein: CASGTGTEKETQYF; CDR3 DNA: TGTGCCAGCGGTACGGGGACCGAAAAAGAGACCCAGTACTTC
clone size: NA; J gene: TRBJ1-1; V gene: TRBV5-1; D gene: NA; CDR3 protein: CASSSSPTETAEAFF; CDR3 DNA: TGCGCCAGCAGCTCCTCACCTACGGAGACAGCTGAAGCTTTCTTT
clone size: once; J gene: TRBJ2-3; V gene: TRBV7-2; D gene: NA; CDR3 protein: CASSPAGRDTDTQYF; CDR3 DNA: TGTGCCAGCAGCCCAGCAGGGCGGGACACAGATACGCAGTATTTT
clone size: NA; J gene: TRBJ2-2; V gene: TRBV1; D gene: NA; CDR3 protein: CTSRYQLGLANTGELFF; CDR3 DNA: TGCACCAGCAGGTACCAATTGGGACTAGCGAACACCGGGGAGCTGTTTTTT
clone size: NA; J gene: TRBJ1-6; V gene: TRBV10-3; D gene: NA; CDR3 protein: CAISAGFTDSPLHF; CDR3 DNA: TGTGCCATCTCCGCAGGGTTTACGGATTCACCCCTCCACTTT
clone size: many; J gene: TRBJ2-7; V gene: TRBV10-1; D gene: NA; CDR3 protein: CASSTGGHREQYF; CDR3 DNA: TGCGCCAGCAGTACTGGGGGGCATCGGGAGCAGTACTTC
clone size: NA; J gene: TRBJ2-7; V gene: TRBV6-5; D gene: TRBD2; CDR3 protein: CASSYRGGEYEQYF; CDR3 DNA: TGTGCCAGCAGTTACAGGGGAGGGGAATACGAGCAGTACTTC
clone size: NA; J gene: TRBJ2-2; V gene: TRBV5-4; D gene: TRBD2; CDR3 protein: CASSAVAGGHTGELFF; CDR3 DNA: TGTGCCAGCAGCGCGGTAGCGGGGGGTCACACCGGGGAGCTGTTTTTT
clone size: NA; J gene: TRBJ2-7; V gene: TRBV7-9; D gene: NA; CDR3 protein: CASSLGAGMYEQYF; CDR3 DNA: TGTGCCAGCAGCTTAGGGGCAGGGATGTACGAGCAGTACTTC
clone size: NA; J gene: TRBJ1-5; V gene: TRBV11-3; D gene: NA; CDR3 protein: CASSLPILERISNQPQHF; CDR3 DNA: TGTGCCAGCAGCTTACCAATATTGGAGAGAATTAGCAATCAGCCCCAGCATTTT
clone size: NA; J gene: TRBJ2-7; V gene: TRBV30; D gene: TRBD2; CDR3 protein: CAWSQGLGNHEQYF; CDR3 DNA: TGTGCCTGGAGCCAGGGACTAGGTAACCACGAGCAGTACTTC
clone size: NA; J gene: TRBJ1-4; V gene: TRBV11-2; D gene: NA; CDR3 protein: CASGGSSKTNEKLFF; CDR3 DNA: TGTGCCAGCGGGGGATCCAGCAAAACTAATGAAAAACTGTTTTTT
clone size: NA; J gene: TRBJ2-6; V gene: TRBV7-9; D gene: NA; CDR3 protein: CASSLEGQLSGANVLTF; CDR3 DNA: TGTGCCAGCAGCTTAGAAGGACAACTCTCTGGGGCCAACGTCCTGACTTTC
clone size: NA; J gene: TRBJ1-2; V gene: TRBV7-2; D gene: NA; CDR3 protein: CASSLGPGFTYGYTF; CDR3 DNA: TGTGCCAGCAGCTTAGGGCCAGGGTTTACCTATGGCTACACCTTC
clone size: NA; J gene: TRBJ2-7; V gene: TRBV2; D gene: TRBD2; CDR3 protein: CASSAASGSSYEQYF; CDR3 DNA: TGTGCCAGCAGTGCGGCTAGCGGGAGCTCCTACGAGCAGTACTTC
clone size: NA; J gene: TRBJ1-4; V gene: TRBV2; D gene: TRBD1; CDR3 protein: CASRDDRGRTNEKLFF; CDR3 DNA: TGTGCCAGCAGGGACGACAGGGGGCGGACTAATGAAAAACTGTTTTTT
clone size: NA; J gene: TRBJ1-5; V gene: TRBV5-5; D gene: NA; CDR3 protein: CASSFRNNQPQHF; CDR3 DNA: TGTGCCAGCAGCTTTCGAAATAATCAGCCCCAGCATTTT
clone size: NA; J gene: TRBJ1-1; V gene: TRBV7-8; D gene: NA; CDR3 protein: CASSLIADTEAFF; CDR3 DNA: TGTGCCAGCAGCTTAATAGCCGACACTGAAGCTTTCTTT
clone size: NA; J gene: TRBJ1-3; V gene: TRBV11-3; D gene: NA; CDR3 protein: CASSSHNGNTIYF; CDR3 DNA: TGTGCCAGCAGCTCCCATAATGGAAACACCATATATTTT
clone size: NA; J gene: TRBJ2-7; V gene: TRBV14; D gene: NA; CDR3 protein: CASSQGSAGGNEQYF; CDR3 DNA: TGTGCCAGCAGCCAAGGCAGCGCGGGTGGTAACGAGCAGTACTTC
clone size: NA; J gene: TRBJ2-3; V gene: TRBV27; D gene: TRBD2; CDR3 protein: CASSPGTSGRWADTQYF; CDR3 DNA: TGTGCCAGCAGCCCAGGGACTAGCGGGAGGTGGGCAGATACGCAGTATTTT
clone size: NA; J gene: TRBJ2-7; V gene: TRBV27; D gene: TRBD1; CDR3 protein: CASSFKGTGGRFPFEQYF; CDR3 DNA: TGTGCCAGCAGTTTTAAGGGGACAGGGGGCCGTTTCCCCTTCGAGCAGTACTTC
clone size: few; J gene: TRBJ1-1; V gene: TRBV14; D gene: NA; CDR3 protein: CASSPLPQGTEAFF; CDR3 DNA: TGTGCCAGCAGCCCGCTTCCCCAGGGAACTGAAGCTTTCTTT
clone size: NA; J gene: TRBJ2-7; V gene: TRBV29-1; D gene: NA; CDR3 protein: CSVSRGHEQYF; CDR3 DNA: TGCAGCGTCTCCAGGGGCCACGAGCAGTACTTC